The T cell receptor beta chain under discussion was sequenced for a study of blood T cells in healthy people across ages (dated by TCRdb to about 2015). Looking at the study overall: In model experiments, template switching captured roughly one uniquely barcoded TCR beta cDNA molecule for every two T cells. The study analyzed two additional independent replicas of 1 million unique cDNA reads from the same blood draw for two donors, one aged 18 to 30 and one aged 80 or older. Age-related changes in TCR beta repertoire diversity were measured in the study by deep sequencing normalized with unique cDNA molecular identifiers. To avoid experimental bias, donors of different ages were distributed randomly across sequencing lanes. Four age groups were formed from the donors: young (average around 15 years), middle-aged (around 39), aged (approximately 60) and long-lived (around 82).

Libraries came from 5' RACE. A second PCR of about 7 to 12 cycles was performed with a sample-barcoded 5' primer and a J-beta primer mix. A template-switch 5' adaptor carrying 12 random nucleotides introduced a unique molecular identifier onto each TCR beta cDNA molecule. Each sample yielded at least 2.5 million CDR3-containing paired-end reads. The Mint cDNA synthesis kit, primed by a TRBC-specific oligonucleotide, was used to synthesize first-strand cDNA from all RNA. After uracil-DNA glycosylase treatment, a first 18-cycle PCR used universal primers M1SS and BC2_uni_R on all cDNA. In the paper's pipeline: For normalization, 1 million high-quality reads were randomly selected from each sample, with every read carrying a distinct molecular identifier. Reads with shared molecular identifiers were discarded instead of being binned into consensus sequences. CDR3 identification, clonotype clustering and error correction used MiTCR with a Q25 quality threshold and the strictest error-elimination algorithm. A nonparametric unseen species model using Euler transformation provided a lower-bound estimate of total TCR beta diversity. TCRdb applied fastp at Q25 and MiXCR to the public reads, then kept only in-frame beta chains. All rows with the same CDR3 protein become a single entry with the most common DNA and genes. None of the V and J calls come from the authors' own analysis; TCRdb made them. For this sample the table gives 1.8 million or so distinct CDR3 sequences, of which about two fifths were detected only once. The ten largest clones take up under 30% of the sample.

The 39 donors, aged about 6 to 100 years, were systemically healthy Caucasian individuals from Russia. Each donor gave about 10 milliliters of peripheral blood, drawn into EDTA-treated Vacutainer tubes. Ficoll-Paque density-gradient centrifugation was used to isolate PBMCs, with at least 6 million per sample. Trizol reagent was used to extract total RNA from PBMCs, with at least 6 micrograms per sample. Naive CD45RAhigh/CD27high T cell percentages were measured by flow cytometry on a PBMC aliquot from every donor. A remark on this clonotype: Which antigen it targets is not known. Base qualities were left out, and no much larger clone turns up one base away.

Results the study describes overall, beyond this receptor: Compared with the aged group, the long-lived group had more naive CD4+ T cells, fewer expanded clones and increased TCR diversity, suggesting age selection. Observed TCR beta diversity per million T cells fell roughly linearly with age, and a significant reduction was already apparent by age around 40. Total diversity estimates from one million sequenced T cells were considered lower bounds and underestimates. A strong correlation was found between observed TCR beta diversity and the percentage of naive T cells measured by flow cytometry. Because profiling used bulk unsorted PBMCs, naive and antigen-experienced compartments could not be compared conclusively. Because donor CMV infection status was unknown, age-related changes in expanded clonotypes were potentially confounded.

CDR3 length: 14 amino acids, cysteine to phenylalanine. Here the CDR3 DNA is all that survives: 42 bases in frame from base 1. V is cut by 3 bases and J by 1 base, and the space between the germline ends is 13 bases. According to the germline V gene, CDR1 reads SQVTM and CDR2 reads ANQGSEA. The TCR comes from a human donor in good health. Sequencing input: blood. The chain uses TRBV29-1 and TRBJ2-7; there is no confident call for the D gene. The CDR3 region reads CSVDAGSTSYEQYF. The DNA sequence follows: TGCAGCGTTGACGCAGGTTCTACATCCTACGAGCAGTACTTC.